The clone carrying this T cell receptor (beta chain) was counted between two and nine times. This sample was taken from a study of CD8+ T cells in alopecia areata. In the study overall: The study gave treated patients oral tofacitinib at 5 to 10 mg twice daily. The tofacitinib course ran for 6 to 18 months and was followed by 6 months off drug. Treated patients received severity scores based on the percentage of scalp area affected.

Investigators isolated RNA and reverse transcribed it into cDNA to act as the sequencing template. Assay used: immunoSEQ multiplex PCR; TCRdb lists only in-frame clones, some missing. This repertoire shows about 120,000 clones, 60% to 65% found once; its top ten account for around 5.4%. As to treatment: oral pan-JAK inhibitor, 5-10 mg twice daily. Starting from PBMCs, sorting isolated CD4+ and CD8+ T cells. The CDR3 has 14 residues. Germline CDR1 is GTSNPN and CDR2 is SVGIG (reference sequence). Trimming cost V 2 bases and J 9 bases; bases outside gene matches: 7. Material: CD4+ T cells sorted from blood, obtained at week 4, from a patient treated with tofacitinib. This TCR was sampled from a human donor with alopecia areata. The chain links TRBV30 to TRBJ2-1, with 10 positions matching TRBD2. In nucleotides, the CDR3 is TGTGCCTGGAGTCTGGTAGCGGGAGGCAGTGAGCAGTTCTTC. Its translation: CAWSLVAGGSEQFF.